This T cell receptor beta chain is from a study of T cells expressing NK-cell markers. Study-wide context: Beta-chain profiling covered CD3+CD56+NKG2C+, CD3+CD56+NKG2C- and CD3+CD56-NKG2C+ sorted subsets. Whole-study results and caveats: Topping the CD3+CD56-NKG2C+ fraction as well were these clonotypes, in several donors.

Notes on this clonotype: Its antigen is unknown.

This CDR3 contains 16 residues. The authors generated TCR beta cDNA through 5'RACE template switching with UMIs. TCRdb reprocessed the 5' RACE reads and reports one entry per CDR3 protein, with no DNA. The specimen's table records roughly 390,000 distinct CDR3 sequences. The receptor was derived from a man aged 18-75 years in good health. The source material was blood T cells: a sorted CD56 or NKG2C T cell subset, CD4+ or CD8+ T cells, or bulk PBMC T cells (not recorded which). The chain employs TRBV12-3 or TRBV12-4 and TRBJ2-3; the D gene TCRdb calls, TRBD2, cannot be checked with no DNA. The CDR3: CASSLSRTRSTDTQYF.